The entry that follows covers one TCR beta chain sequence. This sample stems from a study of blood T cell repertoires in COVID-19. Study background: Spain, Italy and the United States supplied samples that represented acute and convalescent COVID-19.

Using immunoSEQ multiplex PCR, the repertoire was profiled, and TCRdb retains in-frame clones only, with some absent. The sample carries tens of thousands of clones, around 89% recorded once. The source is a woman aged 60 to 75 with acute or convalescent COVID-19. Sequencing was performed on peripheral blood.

CDR3 sequence (DNA): TGTGCCAGTATGGGCAGACAGTTTGCAACTAATGAAAAACTGTTTTTT. It is translated as CASMGRQFATNEKLFF. This chain links TRBV19 with TRBJ1-4; D may be TRBD1 (5 bases). Between the trimmed V and J ends, which lost 7 bases and 0 bases, there was a span of 15 bases. Germline CDR1 reads LNHDA; CDR2 reads SQIVND (reference sequence). The CDR3 loop spans 16 amino acids.